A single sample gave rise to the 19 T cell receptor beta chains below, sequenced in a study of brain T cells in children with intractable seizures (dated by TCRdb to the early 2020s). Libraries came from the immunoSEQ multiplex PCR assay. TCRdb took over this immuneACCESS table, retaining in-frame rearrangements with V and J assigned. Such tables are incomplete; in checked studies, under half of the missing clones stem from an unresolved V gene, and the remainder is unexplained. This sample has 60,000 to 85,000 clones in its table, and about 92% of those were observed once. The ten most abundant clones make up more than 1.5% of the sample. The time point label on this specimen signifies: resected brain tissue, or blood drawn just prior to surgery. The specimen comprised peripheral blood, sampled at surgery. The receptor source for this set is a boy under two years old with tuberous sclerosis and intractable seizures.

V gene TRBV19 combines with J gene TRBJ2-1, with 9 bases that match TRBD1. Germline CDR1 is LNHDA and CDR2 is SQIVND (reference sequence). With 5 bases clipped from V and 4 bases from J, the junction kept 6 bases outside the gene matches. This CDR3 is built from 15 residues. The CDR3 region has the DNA TGTGCCAGTAGTCCTGGACAGGGGAATTACAATGAGCAGTTCTTC. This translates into CASSPGQGNYNEQFF.

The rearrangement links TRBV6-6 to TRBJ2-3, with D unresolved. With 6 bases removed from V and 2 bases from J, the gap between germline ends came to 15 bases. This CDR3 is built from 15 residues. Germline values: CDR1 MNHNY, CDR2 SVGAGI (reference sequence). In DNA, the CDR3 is TGTGCCAGCAGCCGTGACCGCTCCCCCACAGATACGCAGTATTTT. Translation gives CASSRDRSPTDTQYF.

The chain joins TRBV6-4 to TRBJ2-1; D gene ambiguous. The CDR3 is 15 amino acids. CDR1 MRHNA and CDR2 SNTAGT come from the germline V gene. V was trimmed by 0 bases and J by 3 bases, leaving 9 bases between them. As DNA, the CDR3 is TGTGCCAGCAGTGACTCGATTTCTAGCTACAATGAGCAGTTCTTC. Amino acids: CASSDSISSYNEQFF.

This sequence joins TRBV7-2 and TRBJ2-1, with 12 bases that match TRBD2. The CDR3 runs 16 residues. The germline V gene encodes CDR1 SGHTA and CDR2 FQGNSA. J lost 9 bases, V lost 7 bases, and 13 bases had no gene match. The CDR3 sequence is CASTRGGLAGPGEQFF. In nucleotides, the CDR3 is TGTGCCAGCACCAGGGGAGGACTAGCGGGGCCGGGTGAGCAGTTCTTC.

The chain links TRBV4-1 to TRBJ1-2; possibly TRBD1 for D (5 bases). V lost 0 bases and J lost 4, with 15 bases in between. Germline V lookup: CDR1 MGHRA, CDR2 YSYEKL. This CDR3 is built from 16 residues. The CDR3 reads CASSQDPRTPLYGYTF. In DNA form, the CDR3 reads TGCGCCAGCAGCCAAGACCCCAGGACACCGCTCTATGGCTACACCTTC.

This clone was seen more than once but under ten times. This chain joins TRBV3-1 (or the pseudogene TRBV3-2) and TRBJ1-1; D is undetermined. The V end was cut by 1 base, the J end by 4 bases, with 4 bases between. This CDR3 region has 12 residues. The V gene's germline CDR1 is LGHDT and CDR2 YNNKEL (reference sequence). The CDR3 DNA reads TGTGCCAGCAGCCAAGGCCCCACTGAAGCTTTCTTT. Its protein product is CASSQGPTEAFF.

CDR3 protein: CASSGGSAYGYTF. The CDR3 DNA reads TGTGCCAGTTCCGGGGGGTCGGCCTATGGCTACACCTTC. The rearrangement joins TRBV19 to TRBJ1-2, with D possibly TRBD1 on 5 matching bases. V was clipped by 8 bases and J by 4 bases, with 14 bases between them. The CDR3 is 13 residues long. Per the germline V gene, CDR1 is LNHDA and CDR2 is SQIVND (reference sequence).

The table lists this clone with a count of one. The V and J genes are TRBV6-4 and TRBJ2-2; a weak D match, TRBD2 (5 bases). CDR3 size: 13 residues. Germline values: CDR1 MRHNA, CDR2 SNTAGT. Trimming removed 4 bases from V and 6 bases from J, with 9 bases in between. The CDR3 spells CASSGAVAGELFF. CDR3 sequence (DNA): TGTGCCAGCAGTGGAGCGGTGGCCGGGGAGCTGTTTTTT.

CDR3 nucleotides: TGCGCCAGCAGCTTGGTTGGGGGCTTGAACTATGGCTACACCTTC. This encodes CASSLVGGLNYGYTF. V gene TRBV5-1 combines with J gene TRBJ1-2; TRBD1 might be the D (6 bases). V was shortened by 0 bases and J by 2 bases, with 11 bases between the two germline ends. From germline, CDR1 is SGHRS and CDR2 YFSETQ. The CDR3 has 15 residues.

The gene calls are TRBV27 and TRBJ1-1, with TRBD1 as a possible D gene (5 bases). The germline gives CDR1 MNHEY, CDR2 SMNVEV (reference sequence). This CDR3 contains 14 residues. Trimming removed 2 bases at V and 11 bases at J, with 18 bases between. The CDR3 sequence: CASSLNLYGTSAFF. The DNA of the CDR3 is TGTGCCAGCAGTTTAAATTTATACGGGACTAGTGCTTTCTTT.

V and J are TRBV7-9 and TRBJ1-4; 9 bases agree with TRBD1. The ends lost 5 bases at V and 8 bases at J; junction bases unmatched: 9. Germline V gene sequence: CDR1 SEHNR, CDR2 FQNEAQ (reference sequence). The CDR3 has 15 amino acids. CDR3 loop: CASSPNRGRGEKLFF. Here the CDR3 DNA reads TGTGCCAGCAGCCCGAACAGGGGGCGAGGGGAAAAACTGTTTTTT.

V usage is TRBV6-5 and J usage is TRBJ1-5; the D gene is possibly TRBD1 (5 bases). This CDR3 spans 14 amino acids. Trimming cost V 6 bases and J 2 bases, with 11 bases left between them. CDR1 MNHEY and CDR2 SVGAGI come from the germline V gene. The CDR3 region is CASRAGSGNQPQHF. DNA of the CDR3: TGTGCCAGCAGGGCAGGGAGCGGCAATCAGCCCCAGCATTTT.

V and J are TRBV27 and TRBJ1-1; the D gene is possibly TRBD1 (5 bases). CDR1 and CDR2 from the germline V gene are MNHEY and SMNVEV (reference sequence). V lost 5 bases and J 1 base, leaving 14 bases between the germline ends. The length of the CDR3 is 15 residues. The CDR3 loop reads CASSALDRPNTEAFF. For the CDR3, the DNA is TGTGCCAGCAGTGCACTCGACAGACCGAACACTGAAGCTTTCTTT.

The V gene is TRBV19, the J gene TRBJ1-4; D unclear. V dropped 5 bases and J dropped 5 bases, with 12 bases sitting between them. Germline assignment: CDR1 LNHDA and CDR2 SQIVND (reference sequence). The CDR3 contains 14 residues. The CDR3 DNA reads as TGTGCCAGTAGTCCGACGTGGCGGAATGAAAAACTGTTTTTT. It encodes CASSPTWRNEKLFF.

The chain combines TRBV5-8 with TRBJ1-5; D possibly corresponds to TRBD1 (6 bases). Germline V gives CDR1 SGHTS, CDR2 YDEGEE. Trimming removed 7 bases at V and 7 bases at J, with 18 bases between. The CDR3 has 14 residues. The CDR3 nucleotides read TGTGCCAGCGCGCGGAGGGGGAACGGGCAGCCCCAGCATTTT. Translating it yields CASARRGNGQPQHF.

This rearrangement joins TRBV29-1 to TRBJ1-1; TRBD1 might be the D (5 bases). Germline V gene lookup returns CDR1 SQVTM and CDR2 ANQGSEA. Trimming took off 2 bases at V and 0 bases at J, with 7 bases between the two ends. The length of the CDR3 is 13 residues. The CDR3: CSVERQMNTEAFF. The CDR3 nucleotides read TGCAGCGTTGAACGACAGATGAACACTGAAGCTTTCTTT.

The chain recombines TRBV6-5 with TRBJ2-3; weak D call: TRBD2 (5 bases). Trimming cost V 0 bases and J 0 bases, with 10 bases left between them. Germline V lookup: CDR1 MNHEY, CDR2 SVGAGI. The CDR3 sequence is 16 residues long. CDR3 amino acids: CASSYSVGSSTDTQYF. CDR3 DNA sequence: TGTGCCAGCAGTTACTCTGTAGGGAGTAGCACAGATACGCAGTATTTT.

As DNA, the CDR3 is TGCAGCGTGGCTAGACTGGAACAAGAGACCCAGTACTTC. As protein: CSVARLEQETQYF. V is TRBV29-1 and J is TRBJ2-5; D call uncertain. Trimming shortened V by 6 bases and J by 2 bases, and 13 bases separated the two germline ends. This CDR3 comprises 13 residues. Germline CDR1 reads SQVTM; CDR2 reads ANQGSEA.

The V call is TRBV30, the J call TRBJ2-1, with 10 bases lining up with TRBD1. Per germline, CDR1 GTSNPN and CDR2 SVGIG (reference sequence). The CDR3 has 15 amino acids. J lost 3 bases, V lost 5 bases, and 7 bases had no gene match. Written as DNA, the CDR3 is TGTGCCTGGGAACCCGGGACAGGGGACTACAATGAGCAGTTCTTC. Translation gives CAWEPGTGDYNEQFF.